The entry that follows covers one T cell receptor (beta chain) sequence. Trimming stripped 5 bases from V and 5 bases from J, with 9 bases between. This CDR3 has 11 residues. In germline, CDR1 is SQVTM, CDR2 ANQGSEA. This entry belongs to a study of blood T cells in healthy people across ages. It was with a sample-barcoded 5' primer and a J-beta primer mix that a second PCR of about 7 to 12 cycles was run. TCRdb ran MiXCR on the 5' RACE reads and lists one entry per CDR3 protein. The sample gives 600,000 to 650,000 distinct CDR3 sequences, about 54% of which show up once; around 37% is in the top ten.

Sequences were obtained from blood. The chain uses TRBV29-1 and TRBJ2-5; TRBD1 might be the D (6 bases). The sequence was collected from a man in his fifties or sixties in good health. CDR3 sequence: CSVQGMETQYF. CDR3 coding DNA: TGCAGCGTTCAGGGGATGGAGACCCAGTACTTC.